This T cell receptor (beta chain) was captured by sequencing in a study of cytomegalovirus exposure and HLA in healthy donors. Study summary: Of the donors genotyped, several hundred in all, 75% to 85% fell in the Caucasian-associated ancestry cluster.

Study-wide results and caveats: According to a later analysis, most TCR beta chains associated with CMV appeared HLA-restricted. HLA alleles were associated with 15,000 to 20,000 TCR beta sequences in a later analysis at 0.05 false discovery rate.

Amplification used 60 Vbeta primers and 13 Jbeta primers. Sequenced by immunoSEQ multiplex PCR; TCRdb stores in-frame clones only, minus some. The data hold roughly 190,000 clones, with 79% observed a single time. Trimming pared 2 bases from V and 7 bases from J, leaving 17 bases between. The CDR3 contains 15 residues. Germline CDR1 LGHNA, CDR2 YSLEER. This clone came up once. What it binds is unknown. The clonotype was recovered from a woman aged 45-60 years in good health and CMV-seronegative. The sequenced sample consisted of PBMCs. This chain connects TRBV4-3 to TRBJ1-2, with TRBD1 as a possible D gene (5 bases). The CDR3 sequence: CASSQWGGTLGGYTF. CDR3 DNA sequence: TGCGCCAGCAGCCAATGGGGCGGGACTCTTGGTGGCTACACCTTC.